Below are 28 T cell receptor beta chains sequenced from a single sample in a study of memory CD4+ T cells and cytomegalovirus serostatus. Single viable CD3+CD4+CD8-CD45RO+ cells were sorted as the memory CD4+ T cells. Sequenced by immunoSEQ multiplex PCR; TCRdb stores in-frame clones only, minus some. This table holds around 44,000 clones, over 65% found once. The material sequenced was memory CD4+ T cells from blood. These receptors came from an adult in good health and CMV-seronegative.

This chain uses TRBV30 with TRBJ2-5; D remains ambiguous. This CDR3 is 10 amino acids long. The germline V gene encodes CDR1 GTSNPN and CDR2 SVGIG (reference sequence). V lost 2 bases and J 5 bases, leaving 3 bases between the germline ends. DNA of the CDR3: TGTGCCTGGAGTCAGGAGACCCAGTACTTC. Translating it yields CAWSQETQYF.

The rearrangement links TRBV6-1 to TRBJ2-7, with a possible D match to TRBD1 (6 bases). Germline CDR1 is MNHNS and CDR2 is SASEGT. Trimming removed 7 bases from V and 3 bases from J, with 10 bases in between. This CDR3 has 12 residues. CDR3 loop: CASTGTLYEQYF. CDR3 bases: TGTGCCAGCACCGGGACACTCTACGAGCAGTACTTC.

CDR3 coding DNA: TGCGCCAGCAGCCAAGACGTAACTAGCAGGTACGAGCAGTACTTC. It yields the protein CASSQDVTSRYEQYF. This rearrangement joins TRBV4-3 to TRBJ2-7, with D tentatively TRBD2 (6 bases). Trimming removed 0 bases from V and 4 bases from J, with 13 bases in between. CDR1 and CDR2 (germline): LGHNA, YSLEER. The CDR3 length is 15 residues.

The chain has TRBV7-2 and TRBJ2-5; 12 bases line up with TRBD2. CDR1 SGHTA and CDR2 FQGNSA come from the germline V gene. V gave up 5 bases and J gave up 1 base; unmatched junction bases: 8. There are 17 residues in the CDR3. The CDR3 here is CASSHLAGGPLQETQYF. CDR3 coding DNA: TGTGCCAGCAGCCATCTAGCGGGAGGGCCACTCCAAGAGACCCAGTACTTC. The full variable domain, with the rest looked up from reference TRBV7-2 and TRBJ2-5, is GAGVSQSPSNKVTEKGKDVELRCDPISGHTALYWYRQSLGQGLEFLIYFQGNSAPDKSGLPSDRFSAERTGGSVSTLTIQRTQQEDSAVYLCASSHLAGGPLQETQYFGPGTRLLVL.

The chain recombines TRBV5-4 with TRBJ2-2; maybe TRBD1 (6 bases). V was clipped by 3 bases and J by 4 bases, with 22 bases between them. The length of the CDR3 is 18 residues. Germline V gives CDR1 SGHNT, CDR2 YYREEE (reference sequence). CDR3 sequence: CASSSLGGLGAGTGELFF. The DNA for the CDR3 is TGTGCCAGCAGCTCACTTGGTGGTTTGGGGGCGGGCACCGGGGAGCTGTTTTTT. The full variable domain, completed using reference TRBV5-4 and TRBJ2-2, is ETGVTQSPTHLIKTRGQQVTLRCSSQSGHNTVSWYQQALGQGPQFIFQYYREEENGRGNFPPRFSGLQFPNYSSELNVNALELDDSALYLCASSSLGGLGAGTGELFFGEGSRLTVL.

J is TRBJ2-3 and V is TRBV5-6; no reliable D call. From germline, CDR1 is SGHDT and CDR2 YYEEEE. V lost 3 bases and J 4 bases, leaving 12 bases between the germline ends. The CDR3 runs 14 residues. CDR3 sequence: CASSSDPAADTQYF. CDR3 nucleotides: TGTGCCAGCAGCTCGGACCCGGCGGCAGATACGCAGTATTTT.

In its sample, this clone was seen once. The CDR3 here is CASSESGTVGEAFF. CDR3 bases: TGTGCCAGCAGTGAATCGGGCACGGTGGGAGAAGCTTTCTTT. V and J are TRBV25-1 and TRBJ1-1; D gene uncertain. Germline CDR1 is MGHDK and CDR2 is SYGVNS. V lost 1 base to trimming and J lost 8 bases, with 14 bases between them. This CDR3 spans 14 amino acids.

This sequence joins TRBV28 and TRBJ2-6, with no clear D. Germline-derived CDR1 and CDR2 are MDHEN and SYDVKM. The CDR3 runs 15 residues. V lost 7 bases and J lost 4, with 14 bases in between. CDR3 residues: CASTSLRSGANVLTF. For the CDR3, the DNA is TGTGCCAGCACCTCCCTGAGGTCAGGGGCCAACGTCCTGACTTTC. The full variable domain, rest sourced from reference TRBV28 and TRBJ2-6, is DVKVTQSSRYLVKRTGEKVFLECVQDMDHENMFWYRQDPGLGLRLIYFSYDVKMKEKGDIPEGYSVSREKKERFSLILESASTNQTSMYLCASTSLRSGANVLTFGAGSRLTVL.

The chain joins TRBV21-1 to TRBJ1-3; whether TRBD1, the table's D call, matches the DNA was not checked. TRBV21-1 is termed a pseudogene. This CDR3 region has 16 residues. The CDR3 here is CASSQVKGPQGNTIYF. The CDR3 coding sequence is TGTGCCAGCAGCCAGGTCAAGGGGCCGCAGGGAAACACCATATATTTT.

This clone was recorded once. The rearrangement joins TRBV7-2 to TRBJ2-7; no clear D gene. The CDR3 is made up of 14 amino acids. The V gene lost 3 bases and the J gene lost 1 base, with 10 bases spanning the gap. Looked up from germline, CDR1 is SGHTA and CDR2 is FQGNSA. CDR3 coding DNA: TGTGCCAGCAGCTTTGGGTTGCGGTCCTACGAGCAGTACTTC. Its protein product is CASSFGLRSYEQYF.

V is TRBV14 and J is TRBJ2-7, with D possibly called TRBD1 or TRBD2 (5 bases each). V was shortened by 2 bases and J by 6 bases, with 11 bases between the two germline ends. This CDR3 has 13 residues. Germline V gene lookup returns CDR1 SGHDN and CDR2 FVKESK. This CDR3 reads CASSQRDGIEQYF. The CDR3 DNA reads TGTGCCAGCAGCCAAAGGGACGGAATCGAGCAGTACTTC.

The chain employs TRBV7-2 and TRBJ2-7, with 7 bases lining up with TRBD2. The CDR3 contains 14 residues. CDR1 and CDR2 from the germline V gene are SGHTA and FQGNSA. V lost 1 base and J lost 6; bases outside the gene matches: 6. CDR3 sequence: CASSLEGGPSEQYF. The CDR3 DNA reads TGTGCCAGCAGCTTAGAGGGAGGGCCAAGCGAGCAGTACTTC.

This sequence joins TRBV7-9 and TRBJ2-3; tentatively, D is TRBD1 (5 bases). Germline lookup yields CDR1 SEHNR and CDR2 FQNEAQ (reference sequence). V lost 4 bases to trimming and J lost 2 bases, with 13 bases between them. The CDR3 length is 15 residues. The CDR3 reads CASSSLGAYTDTQYF. The CDR3 DNA reads TGTGCCAGCAGCTCCTTAGGGGCCTACACAGATACGCAGTATTTT.

V is TRBV20-1 and J is TRBJ2-7; tentatively, D is TRBD1 or TRBD2 (5 bases each). Deletions cut 6 bases from V and 5 bases from J, with 11 bases between. There are 11 residues in the CDR3. Per the germline V gene, CDR1 is DFQATT and CDR2 is SNEGSKA (reference sequence). CDR3 nucleotide sequence: TGCAGTGCCAAGGGACCTCACGAGCAGTACTTC. Its translation is CSAKGPHEQYF.

The V and J genes are TRBV4-3 and TRBJ2-2, with TRBD1 identical over 7 bases. Germline V CDR1 and CDR2: LGHNA, YSLEER. Trimming cost V 3 bases and J 4 bases; bases outside gene matches: 5. The CDR3 runs to 15 residues. The CDR3: CASSQETGITGELFF. CDR3 coding DNA: TGCGCCAGCAGCCAGGAGACAGGGATCACCGGGGAGCTGTTTTTT.

The chain couples TRBV7-6 to TRBJ2-7; 8 bases agree with TRBD2. The CDR3 is made up of 15 amino acids. The junction had 10 bases not matched to a gene; V was cut back by 5 bases and J by 4 bases. The germline V gene encodes CDR1 SGHVS and CDR2 FNYEAQ. The CDR3 nucleotides read TGTGCCAGCAGCCCGAGAGCGGGAGATGGTTACGAGCAGTACTTC. Protein product: CASSPRAGDGYEQYF. Full variable domain (remainder filled in from reference TRBV7-6 and TRBJ2-7): GAGVSQSPRYKVTKRGQDVALRCDPISGHVSLYWYRQALGQGPEFLTYFNYEAQQDKSGLPNDRFSAERPEGSISTLTIQRTEQRDSAMYRCASSPRAGDGYEQYFGPGTRLTVT.

The gene calls are TRBV7-2 and TRBJ1-5; 9 bases map to TRBD1. After removal of 3 bases from V and 7 bases from J, the junction contained 10 bases not matched to a gene. Germline CDR1 SGHTA, CDR2 FQGNSA. The CDR3 runs to 16 residues. The chain's CDR3 is CASSLTGTGTGQPQHF. For the CDR3, the DNA is TGTGCCAGCAGCTTGACCGGGACAGGGACCGGGCAGCCCCAGCATTTT.

The V and J genes are TRBV10-1 and TRBJ1-1, with TRBD1 as a possible D gene (5 bases). Germline loops: CDR1 WNHNN, CDR2 SYGVQD (reference sequence). CDR3 length equals 13 residues. Trimming pared 6 bases from V and 1 base from J, leaving 9 bases between. CDR3 coding DNA: TGCGCCAGCAGACCCGACAGGAACACTGAAGCTTTCTTT. Translated, it gives CASRPDRNTEAFF.

The rearrangement links TRBV11-2 to TRBJ1-1; 7 nucleotides line up with TRBD1. Germline CDR1 SGHAT, CDR2 FQNNGV. The J segment lost 7 bases and the V segment lost 1 base, leaving 6 bases of the junction unmatched. The CDR3 consists of 14 residues. This chain's CDR3 is CASSLAGGGLEAFF. CDR3 in DNA: TGTGCCAGCAGCTTAGCAGGGGGGGGCCTTGAAGCTTTCTTT.

The CDR3 region is CASSDPRGRTEAFF. DNA for the CDR3: TGTGCCAGCAGTGACCCCAGGGGGCGGACTGAAGCTTTCTTT. V gene TRBV25-1 combines with J gene TRBJ1-1; 8 bases fit TRBD1. Germline V gene lookup returns CDR1 MGHDK and CDR2 SYGVNS. J lost 5 bases, V lost 3 bases, and 5 bases had no gene match. CDR3 length: 14 residues.

This chain links TRBV6-5 with TRBJ2-7, with unresolved D. Per germline, CDR1 MNHEY and CDR2 SVGAGI. The CDR3 length is 13 residues. The CDR3 reads CASSQGVHYEQYF. In nucleotides, the CDR3 is TGTGCTTCGAGCCAAGGAGTACACTACGAGCAGTACTTC.

The rearrangement uses TRBV6-1 and TRBJ2-2; D is uncertain. Germline-derived CDR1 and CDR2 are MNHNS and SASEGT. The CDR3 runs 15 residues. V was clipped by 3 bases and J by 4 bases, with 12 bases between them. This chain's CDR3 is CASSDGRFTTGELFF. The CDR3 coding sequence is TGTGCCAGCAGTGATGGTCGGTTTACCACCGGGGAGCTGTTTTTT.

The J gene is TRBJ2-2, the V gene TRBV7-9; the D gene is possibly TRBD2 (5 bases). Per germline, CDR1 SEHNR and CDR2 FQNEAQ (reference sequence). The CDR3 is 16 residues long. V lost 1 base to trimming and J lost 0 bases, with 9 bases between them. The DNA for the CDR3 is TGTGCCAGCAGCTTAGGTGGGAGTGCGAACACCGGGGAGCTGTTTTTT. It codes for CASSLGGSANTGELFF.

The J gene is TRBJ2-5, the V gene TRBV30; D tentatively reads TRBD1 or TRBD2 (5 bases each). The CDR3 contains 14 residues. V was shortened by 0 bases and J by 4 bases, with 12 bases between the two germline ends. Germline values: CDR1 GTSNPN, CDR2 SVGIG (reference sequence). DNA of the CDR3: TGTGCCTGGAGTGTACGGGGCGGTACAGAGACCCAGTACTTC. This gives the protein CAWSVRGGTETQYF.

This chain uses TRBV19 with TRBJ2-4; TRBD2 is a possible D gene (5 bases). The CDR3 runs to 11 residues. Trimming left V 7 bases short and J 8 bases short, with 9 bases between. Germline values: CDR1 LNHDA, CDR2 SQIVND (reference sequence). The CDR3 reads CASKLGDIQYF. CDR3 DNA: TGTGCCAGTAAGCTGGGAGACATTCAGTACTTC.

V and J are TRBV5-6 and TRBJ2-7; no clear D. The germline V and J ends were trimmed by 4 bases and 3 bases, with 8 bases remaining between them. The CDR3 loop spans 12 amino acids. CDR1 SGHDT and CDR2 YYEEEE come from the germline V gene. CDR3 protein: CASSPRGYEQYF. CDR3 nucleotide sequence: TGTGCCAGCAGCCCTCGTGGCTACGAGCAGTACTTC. The entire variable domain, with the rest obtained from reference TRBV5-6 and TRBJ2-7, is as follows: DAGVTQSPTHLIKTRGQQVTLRCSPKSGHDTVSWYQQALGQGPQFIFQYYEEEERQRGNFPDRFSGHQFPNYSSELNVNALLLGDSALYLCASSPRGYEQYFGPGTRLTVT.

The chain employs TRBV28 and TRBJ2-1, with 8 bases lining up with TRBD2. The CDR3 has 15 residues. J was trimmed by 5 bases and V by 3 bases; bases with no gene match: 6. Per germline, CDR1 MDHEN and CDR2 SYDVKM. The CDR3 loop reads CASSLGISGNNEQFF. CDR3 DNA: TGTGCCAGCAGTTTGGGAATTAGCGGGAACAATGAGCAGTTCTTC.

The chain joins TRBV28 to TRBJ2-7; D uncertain. The CDR3 extends over 11 amino acids. Germline lookup yields CDR1 MDHEN and CDR2 SYDVKM. Trimming removed 6 bases from V and 7 bases from J, with 10 bases in between. CDR3 amino acids: CASRDYKEQYF. CDR3 DNA sequence: TGTGCCAGCAGGGATTATAAGGAGCAGTACTTC.